This paragraph reports one T cell receptor beta chain. The data were obtained in a study of shared clonotypes between healthy human individuals. Produced via immunoSEQ multiplex PCR; TCRdb's table is partial and in-frame only. Seen here are some 2,100,000 clones, under 97% observed once, and the top ten hold roughly 0.13%. Trimming left V 0 bases short and J 1 base short, with 12 bases between. Germline V gene data show CDR1 as SGHRS and CDR2 as YFSETQ. This CDR3 contains 16 residues. The receptor comes from a man aged 18 to 35 in good health. Sequencing used naive CD4+ T cells sorted from blood. Specified subset: CD45RA+ positively selected. This rearrangement joins TRBV5-1 to TRBJ2-3; maybe TRBD2 (5 bases). CDR3 sequence: CASSLALEARTDTQYF. CDR3 DNA sequence: TGCGCCAGCAGCTTGGCCTTGGAGGCCCGCACAGATACGCAGTATTTT.